This TCR beta chain was profiled in a study of glioma-infiltrating T cells. Details on this clonotype: Its target is not known. A much larger clone lies a single base off, so this may be a read error.

From germline, CDR1 is SGHTA and CDR2 FQGNSA. The CDR3 sequence is 11 residues long. Using RNA template, CDR3s of TCR alpha and beta were amplified with iRepertoire arm-PCR. TCRdb reprocessed the multiplex PCR reads via MiXCR and lists one record per CDR3 protein. The sample yields over 100,000 distinct CDR3 sequences, about 25% seen once. Study results and caveats: Tissue and blood shared very few CDR3 sequences. Tissue-blood divergence was below expectation in non-neoplastic patients, above in gliomas.

The origin of this receptor is a human donor with low-grade glioma or glioblastoma, undergoing nonglioma brain surgery, or in good health (not recorded which). The rearrangement links TRBV7-2 to TRBJ2-7; D is unresolved. The sequenced sample consisted of glioma tissue, nonneoplastic brain tissue, or PBMCs (not recorded which). The CDR3 reads CAGSLWYEQYF. For the CDR3, the DNA is TGTGCCGGCAGCTTATGGTACGAGCAGTACTTC.